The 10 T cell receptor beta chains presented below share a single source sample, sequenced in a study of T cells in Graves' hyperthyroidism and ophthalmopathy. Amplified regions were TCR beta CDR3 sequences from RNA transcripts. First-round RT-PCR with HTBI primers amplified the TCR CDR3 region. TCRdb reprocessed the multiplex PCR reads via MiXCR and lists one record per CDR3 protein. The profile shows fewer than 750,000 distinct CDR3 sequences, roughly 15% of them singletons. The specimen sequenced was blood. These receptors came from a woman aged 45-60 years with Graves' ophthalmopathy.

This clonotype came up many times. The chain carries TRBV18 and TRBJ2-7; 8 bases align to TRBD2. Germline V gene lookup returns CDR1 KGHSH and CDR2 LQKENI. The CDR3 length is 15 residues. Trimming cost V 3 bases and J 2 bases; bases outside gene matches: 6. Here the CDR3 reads CASSPPSGHAYEQYF. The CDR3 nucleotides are TGTGCCAGCTCACCCCCTAGCGGGCACGCCTACGAGCAGTACTTC. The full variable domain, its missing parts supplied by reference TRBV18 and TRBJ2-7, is NAGVMQNPRHLVRRRGQEARLRCSPMKGHSHVYWYRQLPEEGLKFMVYLQKENIIDESGMPKERFSAEFPKEGPSILRIQQVVRGDSAAYFCASSPPSGHAYEQYFGPGTRLTVT.

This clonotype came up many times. The CDR3 DNA reads as TGTGCCAGCAGTGAAAATGGGTTAGGAACCGGGGAGCTGTTTTTT. This sequence encodes CASSENGLGTGELFF. The chain employs TRBV2 and TRBJ2-2; no firm D call. Germline V gene sequence: CDR1 SNHLY, CDR2 FYNNEI. With 2 bases removed from V and 5 bases from J, the gap between germline ends came to 12 bases. The CDR3 extends over 15 amino acids.

The CDR3 spells CASNLGRGSEKLFF. In DNA form, the CDR3 reads TGTGCCAGCAATCTAGGGCGGGGATCTGAAAAACTGTTTTTT. This rearrangement joins TRBV12-3 or TRBV12-4 to TRBJ1-4, with no clear D. The CDR3 totals 14 residues. V dropped 7 bases and J dropped 7 bases, with 16 bases sitting between them.

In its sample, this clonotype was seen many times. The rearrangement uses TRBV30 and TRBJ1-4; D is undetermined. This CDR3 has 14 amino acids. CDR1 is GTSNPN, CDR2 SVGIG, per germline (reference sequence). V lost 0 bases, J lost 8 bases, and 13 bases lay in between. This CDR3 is CAWSVTRSGEKLFF. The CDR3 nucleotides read TGTGCCTGGAGTGTTACCAGGTCGGGCGAAAAACTGTTTTTT.

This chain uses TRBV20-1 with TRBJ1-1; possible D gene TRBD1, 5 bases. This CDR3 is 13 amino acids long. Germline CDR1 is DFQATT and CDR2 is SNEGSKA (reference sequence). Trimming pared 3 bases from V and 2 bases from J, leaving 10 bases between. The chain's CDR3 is CSASVDSNTEAFF. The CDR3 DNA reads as TGCAGTGCTAGTGTCGACAGTAACACTGAAGCTTTCTTT.

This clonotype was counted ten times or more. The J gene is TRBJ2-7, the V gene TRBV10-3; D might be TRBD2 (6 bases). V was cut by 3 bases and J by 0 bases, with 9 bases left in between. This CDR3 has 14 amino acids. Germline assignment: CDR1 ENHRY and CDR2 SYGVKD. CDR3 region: CAISEPGDSYEQYF. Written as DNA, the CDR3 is TGTGCCATCAGTGAACCGGGGGACTCCTACGAGCAGTACTTC.

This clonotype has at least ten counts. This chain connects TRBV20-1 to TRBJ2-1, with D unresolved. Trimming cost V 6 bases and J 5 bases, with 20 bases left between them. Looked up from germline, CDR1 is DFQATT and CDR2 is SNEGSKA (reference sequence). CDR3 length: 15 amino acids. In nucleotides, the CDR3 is TGCAGTGCCACGGACCCCAAGGCCAGACACAATGAGCAGTTCTTC. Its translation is CSATDPKARHNEQFF.

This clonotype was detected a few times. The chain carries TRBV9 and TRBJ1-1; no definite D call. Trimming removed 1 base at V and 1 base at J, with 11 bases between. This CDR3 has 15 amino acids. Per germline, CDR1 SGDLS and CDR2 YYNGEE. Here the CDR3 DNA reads TGTGCCAGCAGCGTATCCTTCCTAAAGAACACTGAAGCTTTCTTT. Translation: CASSVSFLKNTEAFF.

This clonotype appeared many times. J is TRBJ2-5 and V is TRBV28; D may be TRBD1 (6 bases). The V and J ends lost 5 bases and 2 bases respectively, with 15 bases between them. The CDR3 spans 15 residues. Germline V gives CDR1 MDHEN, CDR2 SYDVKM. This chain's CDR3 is CASSPGHPGQETQYF. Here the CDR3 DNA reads TGTGCCAGCAGTCCGGGACATCCGGGGCAAGAGACCCAGTACTTC.

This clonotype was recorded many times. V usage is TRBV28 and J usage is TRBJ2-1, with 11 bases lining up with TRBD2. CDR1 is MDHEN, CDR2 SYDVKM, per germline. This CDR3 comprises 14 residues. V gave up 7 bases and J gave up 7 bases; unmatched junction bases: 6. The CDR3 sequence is CASNPSGRSNEQFF. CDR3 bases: TGTGCCAGCAACCCTAGCGGGAGGTCAAATGAGCAGTTCTTC.